The 14 T cell receptor beta chains below come from one sample, sequenced in a study of read filtering for tumor transcriptome and immune sequencing. Molecular barcoded adaptors covering alpha/delta and beta/gamma chains were used on around 400 ng RNA. TCRdb independently ran MiXCR on the reads; one entry per CDR3 protein. The data hold some 19,000 distinct CDR3 sequences, with roughly a fifth observed a single time. Sequenced sample: a population of CD138-negative cells sorted from bone marrow. The source is a donor at least 40 years old with multiple myeloma.

This clonotype occurred many times. This sequence joins TRBV24-1 and TRBJ2-3; D not resolved. The CDR3 spans 11 residues. Germline CDR1 is KGHDR and CDR2 is SFDVKD. The V and J ends lost 7 bases and 4 bases respectively, with 5 bases between them. CDR3 nucleotide sequence: TGTGCCACCAGGGCCGCAGATACGCAGTATTTT. Its translation is CATRAADTQYF.

The chain has TRBV27 and TRBJ2-5; a possible D gene is TRBD1 (6 bases). The germline V gene encodes CDR1 MNHEY and CDR2 SMNVEV (reference sequence). Trimming removed 3 bases from V and 5 bases from J, with 10 bases in between. The CDR3 runs 13 residues. The CDR3 nucleotides are TGTGCCAGCAGTTTCAGGGGCCCGGAGACCCAGTACTTC. It yields the protein CASSFRGPETQYF.

The chain joins TRBV3-1 to TRBJ1-2, with no clear D. Germline loops: CDR1 LGHDT, CDR2 YNNKEL (reference sequence). The CDR3 extends over 17 amino acids. V was shortened by 0 bases and J by 0 bases, with 14 bases between the two germline ends. The CDR3 loop is CASSQEISAVSNYGYTF. In DNA, the CDR3 is TGTGCCAGCAGCCAAGAAATTTCGGCAGTTTCTAACTATGGCTACACCTTC.

This clonotype was seen at least ten times. The rearrangement uses TRBV2 and TRBJ2-3; D is uncertain. The CDR3 spans 13 residues. Germline V gene lookup returns CDR1 SNHLY and CDR2 FYNNEI. V lost 7 bases and J lost 8, with 16 bases in between. CDR3 coding DNA: TGTGCCAGCACTTTCGCCAGCGCCGGTACGCAGTATTTT. Its translation: CASTFASAGTQYF.

This clonotype was seen at least ten times. This chain links TRBV29-1 with TRBJ2-1; 12 nucleotides agree with TRBD2. The CDR3 consists of 15 residues. J was trimmed by 8 bases and V by 5 bases; bases with no gene match: 10. Per germline, CDR1 SQVTM and CDR2 ANQGSEA. The CDR3, as DNA: TGCAGCGTTCCTGCTAGCGGGAGGGCCTGGGATGAGCAGTTCTTC. Its protein is CSVPASGRAWDEQFF.

This clonotype was picked up a small number of times. The rearrangement joins TRBV27 to TRBJ1-1, with TRBD1 as a possible D gene (5 bases). Trimming took off 8 bases at V and 7 bases at J, with 17 bases between the two ends. Germline-derived CDR1 and CDR2 are MNHEY and SMNVEV (reference sequence). The CDR3 loop spans 13 amino acids. CDR3 sequence: CASQAEGRNEAFF. The CDR3 coding sequence is TGTGCCAGCCAGGCGGAGGGGCGCAATGAAGCTTTCTTT.

In its sample, this clonotype was seen many times. The chain joins TRBV5-6 to TRBJ1-1; 11 positions agree with TRBD1. This CDR3 region has 18 residues. The ends lost 4 bases at V and 4 bases at J; junction bases unmatched: 15. Germline V gives CDR1 SGHDT, CDR2 YYEEEE. The CDR3 loop is CASSPWFEDRGRPTEAFF. DNA for the CDR3: TGTGCCAGCAGCCCCTGGTTTGAGGACAGGGGGCGGCCCACTGAAGCTTTCTTT.

The CDR3 reads CSARQPGMNTEAFF. The CDR3 DNA follows: TGCAGTGCTAGACAACCGGGAATGAACACTGAAGCTTTCTTT. The rearrangement links TRBV20-1 to TRBJ1-1; D unclear. V lost 2 bases, J lost 0 bases, and 10 bases lay in between. CDR1 is DFQATT, CDR2 SNEGSKA, per germline (reference sequence). The CDR3 has 14 amino acids.

This clonotype occurred a few times. The chain employs TRBV9 and TRBJ2-3; no firm D call. Germline values: CDR1 SGDLS, CDR2 YYNGEE. Between the trimmed V and J ends, which lost 5 bases and 4 bases, there was a span of 11 bases. The CDR3 has 13 residues. This CDR3 reads CASSLKQSDTQYF. Written as DNA, the CDR3 is TGTGCCAGCAGTCTCAAACAATCAGATACGCAGTATTTT.

This clonotype was detected ten times or more. The genes are TRBV29-1 and TRBJ1-2; 8 nucleotides match TRBD1. J lost 8 bases, V lost 7 bases, and 18 bases had no gene match. Germline lookup yields CDR1 SQVTM and CDR2 ANQGSEA. This CDR3 has 15 residues. The CDR3 protein is CSAALPGGASGGYTF. DNA of the CDR3: TGCAGCGCCGCTTTACCAGGGGGCGCATCCGGAGGCTACACCTTC. Complete variable domain (other parts from reference TRBV29-1 and TRBJ1-2): SAVISQKPSRDICQRGTSLTIQCQVDSQVTMMFWYRQQPGQSLTLIATANQGSEATYESGFVIDKFPISRPNLTFSTLTVSNMSPEDSSIYLCSAALPGGASGGYTFGSGTRLTVV.

The CDR3 region has the DNA TGTGCTAGTGGTTTGGGGTACAATGAGCAGTTCTTC. Protein product: CASGLGYNEQFF. The chain couples TRBV12-5 to TRBJ2-1; D is uncertain. The CDR3 is 12 residues long. V was trimmed by 1 base and J by 4 bases, leaving 2 bases between them. The germline V gene encodes CDR1 LGHNT and CDR2 FRNRAP.

This clonotype was counted ten times or more. This sequence joins TRBV7-3 and TRBJ2-1; 11 positions match TRBD2. CDR3 length: 15 amino acids. J lost 9 bases, V lost 4 bases, and 8 bases had no gene match. In germline, CDR1 is SGHTA, CDR2 FQGTGA. The chain's CDR3 is CASSYSGRAQGEQFF. CDR3 coding DNA: TGTGCCAGCAGCTATAGCGGGAGGGCCCAGGGTGAGCAGTTCTTC.

Remarks on this clonotype: Its ends do not fully match the called genes, so a read error is possible. This chain joins TRBV29-1 and TRBJ2-7; no clear D. There are 12 residues in the CDR3. CDR1 and CDR2 from the germline V gene are SQVTM and ANQGSEA. The CDR3 region has the DNA TGCAGCGTTGTGGTAGCCTCCCACGAGCGGTACTTC. The encoded protein is CSVVVASHERYF.

On this clonotype: Here the CDR3 omits its conserved ending phenylalanine or tryptophan, so a read error is the likely source. This chain links TRBV23-1 with TRBJ2-2, with D perhaps matching TRBD1 or TRBD2 (5 bases each). TRBV23-1 has ORF status, its function being uncertain. The CDR3 covers 16 residues. V lost 8 bases, J lost 6 bases, and 22 bases lay in between. The CDR3 DNA sequence: TGCGCCAGCCGGACCGGGACGGAGCTTATCCCCGGGGAGCTGTTTTCT. Protein: CASRTGTELIPGELFS.